The rows below give T cell receptor beta chains drawn from one sample of a study of OX40 agonist ivuxolimab in advanced cancers. The protocol was immunoSEQ multiplex PCR, while the TCRdb copy is restricted to in-frame clones and leaves out a portion. The sample includes roughly 96,000 clones, around 80% of them seen just once. The sample consisted of CD4+ or CD8+ T cells sorted from blood, taken in a trial of the OX40 agonist ivuxolimab. The receptors here all came from an adult with an advanced solid tumor such as melanoma, head and neck, liver or kidney cancer. The CDR3 runs from the conserved cysteine through the conserved F or W. D genes are given only for firm matches. A clone size is listed for some rows: how often the clone was seen (once, few, many), or a class if it is expanded.

>-|TRBD1|TRBV15|TRBJ1-2
TGTGCCACCAGCAACGACAGGGCCTATGGCTACACCTTC
CATSNDRAYGYTF
>-|-|TRBV6-1|TRBJ2-1
TGTGCCAGCAGTATCTCTACGGCAGTCGGCAATGAGCAGTTCTTC
CASSISTAVGNEQFF
>-|-|TRBV27|TRBJ1-1
TGTGCCAGCAGTTTGGCGACGAACACTGAAGCTTTCTTT
CASSLATNTEAFF
>once|-|TRBV19|TRBJ1-2
TGTGCCAGTAGCAGCGAGAGATTCTATGGCTACACCTTC
CASSSERFYGYTF
>-|-|TRBV7-9|TRBJ2-6
TGTGCCAGCAGCTTAGAAGGAGCTGGGGCCAACGTCCTGACTTTC
CASSLEGAGANVLTF
>-|-|TRBV21-1|TRBJ2-2
TGTGCCAGCGAGCCCAAAGCGGGGCCTAACACCGGGGAGCTGTTTTTT
CASEPKAGPNTGELFF
>-|TRBD1|TRBV5-4|TRBJ1-1
TGTGCCAGCTCTCAGGGGGGCACTGAAGCTTTCTTT
CASSQGGTEAFF
>-|TRBD1|TRBV30|TRBJ2-7
TGTGCCTGGCGTCCCGGGACAGGACGCTACGAGCAGTACTTC
CAWRPGTGRYEQYF
>-|TRBD2|TRBV7-8|TRBJ2-1
TGTGCCAGCAGCCCATGGAGCGGGGGAACCTACAATGAGCAGTTCTTC
CASSPWSGGTYNEQFF
>-|TRBD1|TRBV9|TRBJ2-7
TGTGCCAGCAGCGCACAGGGACAGGGCTACGAGCAGTACTTC
CASSAQGQGYEQYF